The sequence of this T cell receptor (beta chain) was determined in a study of radiotherapy plus CTLA-4 blockade in lung cancer. Study findings and constraints: Tumor-derived TCR clones expanded in blood after radiotherapy plus ipilimumab. In blood, early T cell clone dynamics reportedly predicted response best, together with interferon-beta.

Some clones are missing from TCRdb's copy, which holds only in-frame ones; the method was immunoSEQ multiplex PCR. The data contain about 90,000 clones, roughly 78% of them singletons. A remark on this clone: The target antigen is unknown.

The V gene's germline CDR1 is MNHNS and CDR2 SASEGT. This CDR3 has 13 residues. Trimming at V came to 8 bases and at J to 0 bases, leaving 3 bases not matched to a gene. The gene calls are TRBV6-1 and TRBJ1-1, with TRBD1 matching 7 bases. This specimen consisted of peripheral blood, obtained from a patient treated with radiotherapy plus ipilimumab. The clonotype comes from a human donor with non-small cell lung cancer that progressed on radiotherapy plus ipilimumab. CDR3 sequence reads: CASRTGLNTEAFF. The CDR3 nucleotides read TGTGCCAGCCGGACAGGATTGAACACTGAAGCTTTCTTT.